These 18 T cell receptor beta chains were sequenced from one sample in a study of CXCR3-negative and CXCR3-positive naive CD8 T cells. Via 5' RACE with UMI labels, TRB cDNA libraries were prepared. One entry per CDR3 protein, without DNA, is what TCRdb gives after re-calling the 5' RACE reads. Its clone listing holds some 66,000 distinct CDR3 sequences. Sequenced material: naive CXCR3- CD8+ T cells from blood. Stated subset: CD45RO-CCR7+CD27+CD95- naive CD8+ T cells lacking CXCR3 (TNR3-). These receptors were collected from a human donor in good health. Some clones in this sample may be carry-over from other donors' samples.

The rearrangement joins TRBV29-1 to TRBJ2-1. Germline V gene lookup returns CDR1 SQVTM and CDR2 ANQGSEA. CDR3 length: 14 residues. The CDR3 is CSVEDPTVYNEQFF.

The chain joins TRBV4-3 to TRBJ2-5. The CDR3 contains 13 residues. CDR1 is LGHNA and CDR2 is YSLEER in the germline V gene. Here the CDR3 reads CASSQSYQETQYF.

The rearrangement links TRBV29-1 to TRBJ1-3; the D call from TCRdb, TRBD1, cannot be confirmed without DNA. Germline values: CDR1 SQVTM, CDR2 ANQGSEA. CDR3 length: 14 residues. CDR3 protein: CSAILGDSGNTIYF.

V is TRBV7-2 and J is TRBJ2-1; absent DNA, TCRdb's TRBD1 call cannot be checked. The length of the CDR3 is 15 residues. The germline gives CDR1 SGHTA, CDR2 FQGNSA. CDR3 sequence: CASSPGEGAYNEQFF.

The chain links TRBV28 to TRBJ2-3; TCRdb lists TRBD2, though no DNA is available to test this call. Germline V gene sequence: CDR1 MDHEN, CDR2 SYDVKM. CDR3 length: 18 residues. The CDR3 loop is CASSLHSRLAGATDTQYF.

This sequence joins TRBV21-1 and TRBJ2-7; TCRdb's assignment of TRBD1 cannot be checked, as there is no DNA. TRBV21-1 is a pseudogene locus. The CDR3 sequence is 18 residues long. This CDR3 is CASSKDLHAGGDSYEQYF.

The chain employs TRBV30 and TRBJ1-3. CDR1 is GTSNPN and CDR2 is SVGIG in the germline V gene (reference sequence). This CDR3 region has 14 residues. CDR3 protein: CAWSYGVGGNTIYF.

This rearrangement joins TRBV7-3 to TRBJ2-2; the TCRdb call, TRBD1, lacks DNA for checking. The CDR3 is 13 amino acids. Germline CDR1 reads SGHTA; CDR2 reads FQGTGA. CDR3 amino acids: CASSPLDTGELFF.

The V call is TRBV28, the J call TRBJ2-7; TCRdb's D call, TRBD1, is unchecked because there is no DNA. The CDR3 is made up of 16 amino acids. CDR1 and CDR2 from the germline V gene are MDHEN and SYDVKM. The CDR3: CASSSTSDVPDPEQYF. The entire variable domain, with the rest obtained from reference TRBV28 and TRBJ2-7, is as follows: DVKVTQSSRYLVKRTGEKVFLECVQDMDHENMFWYRQDPGLGLRLIYFSYDVKMKEKGDIPEGYSVSREKKERFSLILESASTNQTSMYLCASSSTSDVPDPEQYFGPGTRLTVT.

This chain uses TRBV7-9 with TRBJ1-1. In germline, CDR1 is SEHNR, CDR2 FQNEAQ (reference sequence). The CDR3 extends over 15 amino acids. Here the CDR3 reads CASSEGRRDWTEAFF.

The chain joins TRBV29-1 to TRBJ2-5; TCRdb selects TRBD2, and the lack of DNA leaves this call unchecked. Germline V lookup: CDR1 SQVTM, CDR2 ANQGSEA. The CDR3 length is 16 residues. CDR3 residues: CSVGPPLAGGRETQYF.

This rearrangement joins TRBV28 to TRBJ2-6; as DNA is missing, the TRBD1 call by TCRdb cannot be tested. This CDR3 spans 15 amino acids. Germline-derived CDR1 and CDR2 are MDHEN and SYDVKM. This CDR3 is CASSEQVTGANVLTF.

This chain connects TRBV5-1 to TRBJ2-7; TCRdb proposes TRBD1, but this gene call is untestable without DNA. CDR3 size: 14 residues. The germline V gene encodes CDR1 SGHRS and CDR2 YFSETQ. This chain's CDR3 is CASSSGTAAYEQYF.

The CDR3 protein is CASSLAMGLSYEQYF. The chain links TRBV5-1 to TRBJ2-7; the TRBD1 assignment by TCRdb is unverifiable without DNA. In germline, CDR1 is SGHRS, CDR2 YFSETQ. The CDR3 is 15 residues long.

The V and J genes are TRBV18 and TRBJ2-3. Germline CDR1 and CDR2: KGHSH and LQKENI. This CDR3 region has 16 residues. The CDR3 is CASSPSGTDLWVTQYF.

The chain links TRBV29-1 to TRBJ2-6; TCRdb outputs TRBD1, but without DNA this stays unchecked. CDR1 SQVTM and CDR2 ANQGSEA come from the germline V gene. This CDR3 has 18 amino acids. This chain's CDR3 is CSVATGNRLSSGANVLTF.

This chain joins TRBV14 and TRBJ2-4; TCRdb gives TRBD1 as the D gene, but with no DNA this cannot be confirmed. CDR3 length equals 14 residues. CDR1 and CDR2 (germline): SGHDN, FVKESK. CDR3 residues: CASSQDSGGQGKYF.

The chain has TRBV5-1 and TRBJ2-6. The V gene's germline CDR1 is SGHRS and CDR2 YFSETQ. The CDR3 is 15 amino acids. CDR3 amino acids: CASSSLLSGANVLTF.